These T cell receptor beta chains were read from a single sample in a study of cytomegalovirus exposure and HLA in healthy donors. The protocol was immunoSEQ multiplex PCR, while the TCRdb copy is restricted to in-frame clones and leaves out a portion. The sample includes about 160,000 clones, roughly two thirds of them seen just once. The sample was PBMCs. These receptors were collected from a young woman in good health and CMV-seronegative. Each CDR3 is given with its conserved first and last residue. D genes are given only for firm matches. Expanded clones are given a class, and other clones once, few, many or no size at all.

V gene	clone size	J gene	D gene	CDR3 protein	CDR3 DNA
TRBV2	once	TRBJ2-7	TRBD2	CAIGTSSYEQYF	TGTGCCATAGGGACTAGCTCCTACGAGCAGTACTTC
TRBV4-2	.	TRBJ1-1	TRBD1	CASSQEVGQKNTEAFF	TGTGCCAGCAGCCAGGAAGTGGGACAGAAGAACACTGAAGCTTTCTTT
TRBV7-6	.	TRBJ1-2	TRBD1	CASSPTTGTGDGYTF	TGTGCCAGCAGCCCGACGACCGGGACAGGGGATGGCTACACCTTC
TRBV27	few	TRBJ2-7	TRBD2	CASSTNRLAITYEQYF	TGTGCCAGCAGTACGAACCGACTAGCGATCACCTACGAGCAGTACTTC
TRBV7-2	.	TRBJ2-7	.	CASSPPGDHEQYF	TGTGCCAGCAGCCCCCCAGGGGACCACGAGCAGTACTTC
TRBV28	few	TRBJ2-3	.	CASIPLAEAGTDTQYF	TGTGCCAGCATTCCACTAGCAGAAGCTGGCACAGATACGCAGTATTTT
TRBV7-2	.	TRBJ2-1	.	CASSPLGGVDEQFF	TGTGCCAGCAGCCCCTTAGGGGGAGTGGATGAGCAGTTCTTC
TRBV19	.	TRBJ1-5	.	CASRTTRSSSNQPQHF	TGTGCCAGTAGAACTACAAGGTCATCAAGCAATCAGCCCCAGCATTTT
TRBV7-2	.	TRBJ2-7	TRBD2	CASSFSSGGGEQYF	TGTGCCAGCAGCTTTTCTAGCGGGGGCGGGGAGCAGTACTTC
TRBV7-9	.	TRBJ2-1	.	CASSSRLTYNEQFF	TGTGCCAGCAGCTCCAGGTTAACCTACAATGAGCAGTTCTTC
TRBV5-1	.	TRBJ2-3	.	CASTGGDTDTQYF	TGCGCCAGCACCGGCGGGGACACAGATACGCAGTATTTT
TRBV28	once	TRBJ1-2	TRBD1	CASDPGGSGYTF	TGTGCCAGCGATCCAGGGGGCTCTGGCTACACCTTC